These 26 T cell receptor beta chains came from one sample sequenced in a study of beta chain features in type 1 diabetes. Regarding the study as a whole: TCRB CDR3s were moderately but significantly shorter in Type 1 diabetes patients in all four CD4+ subsets.

Their antigens remain unidentified. Isolated RNA was reverse transcribed in full, so expressed TCRB transcripts were sequenced. Assay: immunoSEQ multiplex PCR; the TCRdb copy retains only in-frame clones and omits some. The table has a few hundred thousand clones, 9.6% seen once. The sample taken for sequencing was central memory CD4+ T cells from blood. These receptors all come from a man aged 30 to 39 with type 1 diabetes.

There are a few counts of this clone. The gene calls are TRBV7-9 and TRBJ1-1; a possible D gene is TRBD1 (6 bases). The CDR3 sequence is 16 residues long. CDR1 and CDR2 (germline): SEHNR, FQNEAQ (reference sequence). Trimming left V 5 bases short and J 1 base short, with 17 bases between. CDR3 coding DNA: TGTGCCAGCAGCAACATACAGGGAAAGGGGAACACTGAAGCTTTCTTT. Amino acid sequence: CASSNIQGKGNTEAFF.

This clone has only a few counts. The rearrangement joins TRBV7-2 to TRBJ1-1, with D possibly matching TRBD1 (5 bases). Germline V gives CDR1 SGHTA, CDR2 FQGNSA. V shed 4 bases and J shed 4 bases, with 19 bases lying between them. The CDR3 totals 16 residues. CDR3 amino acids: CASSSRLAGGATEAFF. CDR3 nucleotides: TGTGCCAGCAGCTCCCGATTGGCCGGGGGAGCCACTGAAGCTTTCTTT.

The chain carries TRBV10-2 and TRBJ1-5; D gene unclear. The CDR3 length is 13 residues. The germline gives CDR1 WSHSY, CDR2 SAAADI. Trimming shortened V by 4 bases and J by 7 bases, and 11 bases separated the two germline ends. DNA of the CDR3: TGCGCCAGCAGTGTGACGAGGATCCAGCCCCAGCATTTT. Translating gives CASSVTRIQPQHF.

This clone was found once. The chain carries TRBV29-1 and TRBJ2-7, with 7 nucleotides matching TRBD1. Looked up from germline, CDR1 is SQVTM and CDR2 is ANQGSEA. Trimming removed 4 bases from V and 3 bases from J; junction bases left unmatched: 9. This CDR3 is 14 amino acids long. CDR3: CSVGPAWDSYEQYF. The DNA for the CDR3 is TGCAGCGTTGGCCCAGCTTGGGACAGCTACGAGCAGTACTTC.

This clone turned up a few times. The J gene is TRBJ2-5, the V gene TRBV5-1; 10 nucleotides line up with TRBD2. The CDR3 runs to 16 residues. J lost 5 bases, V lost 6 bases, and 13 bases had no gene match. The germline CDR1 and CDR2 sequences are SGHRS and YFSETQ. Here the CDR3 DNA reads TGCGCCAGCACCCCCTCAAGCGGGAGGGCCGAGGAGACCCAGTACTTC. This gives the protein CASTPSSGRAEETQYF.

This chain connects TRBV4-2 to TRBJ1-6; D is undetermined. In germline, CDR1 is LGHNA, CDR2 YNFKEQ. This CDR3 comprises 14 residues. Trimming pared 0 bases from V and 7 bases from J, leaving 7 bases between. The CDR3 loop reads CASSQDRRNSPLHF. CDR3 coding DNA: TGTGCCAGCAGCCAAGATAGGAGGAATTCACCCCTCCACTTT.

This clone was observed many times. The CDR3 spells CSVELSLNTEAFF. Here the CDR3 DNA reads TGCAGCGTTGAACTCTCTTTGAACACTGAAGCTTTCTTT. V usage is TRBV29-1 and J usage is TRBJ1-1; D not certain. This CDR3 contains 13 residues. V lost 2 bases and J 0 bases, leaving 7 bases between the germline ends. Per the germline V gene, CDR1 is SQVTM and CDR2 is ANQGSEA.

CDR3 in amino acids: CASSLRGSGPYEQYF. The CDR3 region has the DNA TGTGCCAGCAGCCTACGGGGATCGGGCCCCTACGAGCAGTACTTC. V gene TRBV9 combines with J gene TRBJ2-7; D might be TRBD2 (5 bases). The V and J ends lost 4 bases and 2 bases respectively, with 16 bases between them. The CDR3 spans 15 residues. The V gene's germline CDR1 is SGDLS and CDR2 YYNGEE. Supplemented by reference TRBV9 and TRBJ2-7, the full variable domain reads DSGVTQTPKHLITATGQRVTLRCSPRSGDLSVYWYQQSLDQGLQFLIQYYNGEERAKGNILERFSAQQFPDLHSELNLSSLELGDSALYFCASSLRGSGPYEQYFGPGTRLTVT.

This clone has just a few counts. This chain joins TRBV7-2 and TRBJ2-5, with a tentative D call TRBD2 (6 bases). Germline V gives CDR1 SGHTA, CDR2 FQGNSA. Trimming cost V 5 bases and J 5 bases, with 12 bases left between them. The CDR3 runs 13 residues. The CDR3 DNA sequence: TGTGCCAGCAGCCCGAGGAGGGAGGAGACCCAGTACTTC. The encoded protein is CASSPRREETQYF.

This clone was detected a few times. The chain joins TRBV10-2 to TRBJ2-7, with D possibly being TRBD2 (5 bases). The CDR3 is 14 amino acids. The ends were cut back, 6 bases at V and 1 base at J, with 13 bases in the middle. Germline V gene lookup returns CDR1 WSHSY and CDR2 SAAADI. Written as DNA, the CDR3 is TGCGCCAGCAGAATAGGACTTCAGTCCTACGAGCAGTACTTC. This codes for CASRIGLQSYEQYF.

This clone was observed many times. The J gene is TRBJ2-3, the V gene TRBV7-3; 10 bases agree with TRBD2. V lost 6 bases, J lost 0 bases, and 3 bases stayed unmatched. Germline CDR1 is SGHTA and CDR2 is FQGTGA. The CDR3 is 15 amino acids. The CDR3 DNA follows: TGTGCCAGCAGTCCTAGCGGGAGTAGCACAGATACGCAGTATTTT. Amino acid sequence: CASSPSGSSTDTQYF. The full variable domain, with the rest looked up from reference TRBV7-3 and TRBJ2-3, is GAGVSQTPSNKVTEKGKYVELRCDPISGHTALYWYRQSLGQGPEFLIYFQGTGAADDSGLPNDRFFAVRPEGSVSTLKIQRTERGDSAVYLCASSPSGSSTDTQYFGPGTRLTVL.

Ten or more counts support this clone. The chain employs TRBV28 and TRBJ1-2, with 7 positions matching TRBD1. V gave up 6 bases and J gave up 7 bases; unmatched junction bases: 11. Germline V gene data show CDR1 as MDHEN and CDR2 as SYDVKM. This CDR3 is 14 amino acids long. The CDR3 DNA is TGTGCCAGCAGACCGGGACAGCGTAGTGGTGGCTACACCTTC. The encoded protein is CASRPGQRSGGYTF.

The V gene is TRBV7-2, the J gene TRBJ2-5; possibly TRBD1 for D (6 bases). The CDR3 extends over 15 amino acids. Germline values: CDR1 SGHTA, CDR2 FQGNSA. V was pared by 2 bases and J by 4 bases, with 14 bases between. In nucleotides, the CDR3 is TGTGCCAGCAGCTTATCGCAGGGGCTGGCAGAGACCCAGTACTTC. Its translation: CASSLSQGLAETQYF.

The rearrangement links TRBV15 to TRBJ1-2; D is uncertain. CDR1 is LNHNV, CDR2 YYDKDF, per germline (reference sequence). The CDR3 runs 17 residues. V shed 0 bases and J shed 0 bases, with 14 bases lying between them. Written as DNA, the CDR3 is TGTGCCACCAGCAGAGATAGGGCCAGGACTTCTAACTATGGCTACACCTTC. Its protein is CATSRDRARTSNYGYTF.

This clone was recorded a few times. The chain has TRBV5-1 and TRBJ2-7; 8 nucleotides agree with TRBD1. Germline V CDR1 and CDR2: SGHRS, YFSETQ. The CDR3 covers 15 residues. V shed 0 bases and J 0 bases; nucleotides not matched to a gene: 2. The DNA for the CDR3 is TGCGCCAGCAGCTTGGGACAGGGGTTCTCCTACGAGCAGTACTTC. Translating gives CASSLGQGFSYEQYF.

The rearrangement uses TRBV7-2 and TRBJ1-5; tentative D call: TRBD1 (6 bases). V lost 3 bases, J lost 8 bases, and 17 bases lay in between. The CDR3 totals 15 residues. Per the germline V gene, CDR1 is SGHTA and CDR2 is FQGNSA. The CDR3 reads CASSLTRTAGEPQHF. The CDR3 nucleotides are TGTGCCAGCAGCTTGACTCGGACAGCCGGGGAGCCCCAGCATTTT.

Worth noting for this clone: Other DNA sequences in this sample translate to the same CDR3. The chain uses TRBV5-1 and TRBJ2-1; 9 bases are shared with TRBD2. V shed 4 bases and J 5 bases; nucleotides not matched to a gene: 7. The CDR3 sequence is 15 residues long. The germline gives CDR1 SGHRS, CDR2 YFSETQ. CDR3 protein: CASSVTSGSNNEQFF. The CDR3 region has the DNA TGCGCCAGCAGCGTTACTAGCGGGTCAAACAATGAGCAGTTCTTC.

Only a few counts were recorded for this clone. V is TRBV28 and J is TRBJ2-3, with D hard to call. The ends were cut back, 3 bases at V and 1 base at J, with 11 bases in the middle. CDR1 is MDHEN and CDR2 is SYDVKM in the germline V gene. There are 15 residues in the CDR3. CDR3 region: CASSLSPGRTDTQYF. The CDR3 DNA sequence: TGTGCCAGCAGTTTGTCACCCGGGCGCACAGATACGCAGTATTTT. Combining the CDR3 with reference TRBV28 and TRBJ2-3 gives the whole variable domain DVKVTQSSRYLVKRTGEKVFLECVQDMDHENMFWYRQDPGLGLRLIYFSYDVKMKEKGDIPEGYSVSREKKERFSLILESASTNQTSMYLCASSLSPGRTDTQYFGPGTRLTVL.

Only a few counts were recorded for this clone. The chain links TRBV7-3 to TRBJ2-5; D call uncertain. Germline CDR1 and CDR2: SGHTA and FQGTGA. The germline V and J ends were trimmed by 4 bases and 5 bases, with 11 bases remaining between them. The CDR3 loop spans 13 amino acids. The chain's CDR3 is CASSSSTGETQYF. CDR3 sequence (DNA): TGTGCCAGCAGCTCTTCCACTGGGGAGACCCAGTACTTC.

This clone was counted ten times or more. V gene TRBV19 combines with J gene TRBJ2-4; D assignment may be TRBD1 or TRBD2 (7 bases each). Trimming removed 4 bases from V and 7 bases from J, with 17 bases in between. The CDR3 is 15 amino acids. Germline assignment: CDR1 LNHDA and CDR2 SQIVND (reference sequence). The CDR3: CASSTGGEALNIQYF. The CDR3 coding sequence is TGTGCCAGTAGTACAGGGGGGGAGGCGCTCAACATTCAGTACTTC.

The chain employs TRBV7-2 and TRBJ2-2, with D unresolved. Trimming pared 5 bases from V and 6 bases from J, leaving 19 bases between. Germline CDR1 and CDR2: SGHTA and FQGNSA. The CDR3 runs to 16 residues. Here the CDR3 DNA reads TGTGCCAGCAGCCTGTCTAAGTCGGCGGTGCCCGGGGAGCTGTTTTTT. It encodes CASSLSKSAVPGELFF.

There are a few counts of this clone. In DNA form, the CDR3 reads TGTGCCAGCAGTTCCACTGGTAATGGGGTACCCGAGCAGTACTTC. This encodes CASSSTGNGVPEQYF. V is TRBV6-5 and J is TRBJ2-7, with D uncertain. V lost 4 bases and J lost 6, with 19 bases in between. Germline V CDR1 and CDR2: MNHEY, SVGAGI. The CDR3 length is 15 residues.

The gene calls are TRBV11-2 and TRBJ2-6; D not resolved. This CDR3 comprises 15 residues. Germline V gene data show CDR1 as SGHAT and CDR2 as FQNNGV. Trimming stripped 2 bases from V and 4 bases from J, with 9 bases between. CDR3 amino acids: CASSLTTLGANVLTF. CDR3 nucleotides: TGTGCCAGCAGCTTAACAACCCTCGGGGCCAACGTCCTGACTTTC. Full variable domain (missing parts from reference TRBV11-2 and TRBJ2-6): EAGVAQSPRYKIIEKRQSVAFWCNPISGHATLYWYQQILGQGPKLLIQFQNNGVVDDSQLPKDRFSAERLKGVDSTLKIQPAKLEDSAVYLCASSLTTLGANVLTFGAGSRLTVL.

A few counts support this clone. The V and J genes are TRBV15 and TRBJ2-7; possibly TRBD1 for D (5 bases). Germline V lookup: CDR1 LNHNV, CDR2 YYDKDF (reference sequence). V gave up 0 bases and J gave up 5 bases, with 14 bases separating them. The CDR3 loop spans 15 amino acids. CDR3 loop: CATSRDPRELNEQYF. DNA of the CDR3: TGTGCCACCAGCAGAGATCCCAGGGAACTCAACGAGCAGTACTTC.

The table lists this clone with a few counts. This chain connects TRBV7-2 to TRBJ2-5; TRBD1 is a possible D gene (5 bases). Germline CDR1 and CDR2: SGHTA and FQGNSA. With 1 base removed from V and 5 bases from J, the gap between germline ends came to 14 bases. The CDR3 has 15 amino acids. CDR3 region: CASSLERQSAETQYF. CDR3 in DNA: TGTGCCAGCAGCTTAGAAAGACAGAGTGCCGAGACCCAGTACTTC.

Only a few counts were recorded for this clone. This sequence joins TRBV4-2 and TRBJ1-5, with a tentative D call TRBD1 (6 bases). This CDR3 has 15 residues. V dropped 1 base and J dropped 3 bases, with 10 bases sitting between them. Germline CDR1 reads LGHNA; CDR2 reads YNFKEQ. The DNA for the CDR3 is TGTGCCAGCAGCCAAGTCCCAGGGGCCAATCAGCCCCAGCATTTT. It translates to CASSQVPGANQPQHF.